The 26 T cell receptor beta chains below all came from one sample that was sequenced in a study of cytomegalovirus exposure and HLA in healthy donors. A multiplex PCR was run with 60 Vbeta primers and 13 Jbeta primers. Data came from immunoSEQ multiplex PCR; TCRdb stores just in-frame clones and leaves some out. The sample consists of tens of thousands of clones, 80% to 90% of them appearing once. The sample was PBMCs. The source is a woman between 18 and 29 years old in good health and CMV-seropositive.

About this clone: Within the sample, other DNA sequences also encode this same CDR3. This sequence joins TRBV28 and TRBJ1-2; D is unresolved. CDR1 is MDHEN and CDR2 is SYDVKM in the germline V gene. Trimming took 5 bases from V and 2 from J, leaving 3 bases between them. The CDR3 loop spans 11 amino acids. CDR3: CASSPNYGYTF. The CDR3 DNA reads TGTGCCAGCAGTCCAAACTATGGCTACACCTTC.

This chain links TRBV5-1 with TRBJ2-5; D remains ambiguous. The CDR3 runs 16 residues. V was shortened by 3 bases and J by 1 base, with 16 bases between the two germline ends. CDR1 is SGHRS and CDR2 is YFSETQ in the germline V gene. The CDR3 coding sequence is TGCGCCAGCAGCTCTTTAGTAGCAGCCCTCCAAGAGACCCAGTACTTC. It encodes CASSSLVAALQETQYF.

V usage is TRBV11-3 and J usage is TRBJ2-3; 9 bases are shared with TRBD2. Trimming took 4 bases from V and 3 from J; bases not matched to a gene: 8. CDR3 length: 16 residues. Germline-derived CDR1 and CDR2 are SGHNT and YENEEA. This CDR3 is CASSSLAGVGTDTQYF. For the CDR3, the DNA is TGTGCCAGCAGCTCGTTAGCGGGGGTGGGAACAGATACGCAGTATTTT.

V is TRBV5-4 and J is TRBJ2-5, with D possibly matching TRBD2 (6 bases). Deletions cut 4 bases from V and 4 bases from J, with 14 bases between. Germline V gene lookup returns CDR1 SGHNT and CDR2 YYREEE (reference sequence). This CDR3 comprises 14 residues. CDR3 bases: TGTGCCAGCAGCCCCGGAGGGTGGGGAGAGACCCAGTACTTC. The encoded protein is CASSPGGWGETQYF. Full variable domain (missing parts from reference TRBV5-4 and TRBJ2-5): ETGVTQSPTHLIKTRGQQVTLRCSSQSGHNTVSWYQQALGQGPQFIFQYYREEENGRGNFPPRFSGLQFPNYSSELNVNALELDDSALYLCASSPGGWGETQYFGPGTRLLVL.

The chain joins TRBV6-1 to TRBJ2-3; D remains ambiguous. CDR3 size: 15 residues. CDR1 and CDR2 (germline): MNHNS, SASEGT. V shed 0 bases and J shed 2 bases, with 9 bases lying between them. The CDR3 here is CASSEAPKITDTQYF. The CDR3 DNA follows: TGTGCCAGCAGTGAAGCCCCTAAGATCACAGATACGCAGTATTTT.

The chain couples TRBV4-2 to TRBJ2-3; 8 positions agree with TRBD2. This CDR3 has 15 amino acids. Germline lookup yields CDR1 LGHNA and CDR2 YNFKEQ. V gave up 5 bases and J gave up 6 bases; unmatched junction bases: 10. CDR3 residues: CASSSVLGGADTQYF. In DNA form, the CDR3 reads TGTGCCAGCAGCTCCGTCCTCGGGGGGGCCGATACGCAGTATTTT.

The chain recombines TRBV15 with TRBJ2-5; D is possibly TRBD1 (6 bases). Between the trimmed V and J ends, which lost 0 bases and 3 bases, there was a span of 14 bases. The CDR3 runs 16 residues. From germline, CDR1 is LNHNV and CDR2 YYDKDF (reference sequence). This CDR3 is CATSREGAVRKETQYF. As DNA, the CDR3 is TGTGCCACCAGCAGAGAGGGGGCGGTTAGGAAAGAGACCCAGTACTTC.

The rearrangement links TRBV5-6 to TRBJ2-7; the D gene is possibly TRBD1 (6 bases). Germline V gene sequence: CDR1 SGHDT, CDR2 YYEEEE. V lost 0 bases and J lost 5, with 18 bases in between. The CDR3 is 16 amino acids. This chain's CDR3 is CASSLGAPRDIHEQYF. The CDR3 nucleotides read TGTGCCAGCAGCTTGGGGGCCCCCAGGGACATCCACGAGCAGTACTTC. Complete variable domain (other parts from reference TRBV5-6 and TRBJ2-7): DAGVTQSPTHLIKTRGQQVTLRCSPKSGHDTVSWYQQALGQGPQFIFQYYEEEERQRGNFPDRFSGHQFPNYSSELNVNALLLGDSALYLCASSLGAPRDIHEQYFGPGTRLTVT.

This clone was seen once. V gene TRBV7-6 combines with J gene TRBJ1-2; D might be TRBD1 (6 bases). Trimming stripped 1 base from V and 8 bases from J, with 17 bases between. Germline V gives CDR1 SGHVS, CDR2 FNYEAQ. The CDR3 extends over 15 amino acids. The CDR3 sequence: CASSLEGHHSGGYTF. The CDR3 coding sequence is TGTGCCAGCAGCTTAGAGGGACACCACTCGGGCGGCTACACCTTC.

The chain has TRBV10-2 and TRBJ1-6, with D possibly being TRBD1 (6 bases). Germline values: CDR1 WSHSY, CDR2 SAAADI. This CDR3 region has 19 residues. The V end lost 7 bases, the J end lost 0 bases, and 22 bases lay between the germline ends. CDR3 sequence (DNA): TGCGCCAGCAAGGGGGACATTCTGCTCCTTAGCTCCTATAATTCACCCCTCCACTTT. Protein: CASKGDILLLSSYNSPLHF.

CDR3 DNA sequence: TGTGCCACCAGCCATGCGGGAGGCTACAATGAGCAGTTCTTC. Translation gives CATSHAGGYNEQFF. The chain couples TRBV15 to TRBJ2-1, with 8 bases lining up with TRBD2. Per the germline V gene, CDR1 is LNHNV and CDR2 is YYDKDF (reference sequence). This CDR3 is 14 amino acids long. J was trimmed by 3 bases and V by 5 bases; bases with no gene match: 3.

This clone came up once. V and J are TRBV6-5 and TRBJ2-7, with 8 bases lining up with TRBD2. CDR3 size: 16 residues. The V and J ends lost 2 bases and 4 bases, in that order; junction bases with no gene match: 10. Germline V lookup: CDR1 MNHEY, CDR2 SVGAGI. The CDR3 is CASSYIGTSDGYEQYF. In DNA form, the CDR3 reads TGTGCCAGCAGTTACATCGGGACTAGTGACGGATACGAGCAGTACTTC.

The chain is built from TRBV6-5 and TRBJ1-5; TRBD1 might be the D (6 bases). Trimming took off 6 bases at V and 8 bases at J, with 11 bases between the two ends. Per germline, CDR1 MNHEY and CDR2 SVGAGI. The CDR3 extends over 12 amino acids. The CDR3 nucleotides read TGTGCCAGCAGGCAGGGGAGTAAGCCCCAGCATTTT. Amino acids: CASRQGSKPQHF.

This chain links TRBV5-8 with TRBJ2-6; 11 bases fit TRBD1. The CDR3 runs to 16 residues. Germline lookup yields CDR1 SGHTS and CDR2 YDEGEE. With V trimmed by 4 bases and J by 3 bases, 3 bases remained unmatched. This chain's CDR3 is CASSRDRGGGANVLTF. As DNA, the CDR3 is TGTGCCAGCAGCCGGGACAGGGGGGGTGGGGCCAACGTCCTGACTTTC.

In DNA form, the CDR3 reads TGTGCCAGCAGCCAAGGGAGGACTAGCGGGAGGGCAGGGCAGTTCTTC. Amino acid sequence: CASSQGRTSGRAGQFF. The genes are TRBV14 and TRBJ2-1, with 15 bases identical to TRBD2. Germline CDR1 is SGHDN and CDR2 is FVKESK. The CDR3 extends over 16 amino acids. J was trimmed by 12 bases and V by 1 base; bases with no gene match: 7.

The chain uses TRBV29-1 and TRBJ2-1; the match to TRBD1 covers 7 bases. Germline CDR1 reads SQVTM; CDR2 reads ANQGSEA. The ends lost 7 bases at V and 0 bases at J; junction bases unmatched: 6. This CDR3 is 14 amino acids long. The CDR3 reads CSARGRSSYNEQFF. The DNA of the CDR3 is TGCAGCGCGAGGGGGCGGAGCTCCTACAATGAGCAGTTCTTC.

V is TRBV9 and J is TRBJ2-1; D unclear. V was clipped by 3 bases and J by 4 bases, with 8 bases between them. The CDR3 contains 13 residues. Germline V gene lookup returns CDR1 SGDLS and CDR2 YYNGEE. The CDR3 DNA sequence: TGTGCCAGCAGCGCCGCAGGTTACAATGAGCAGTTCTTC. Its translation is CASSAAGYNEQFF. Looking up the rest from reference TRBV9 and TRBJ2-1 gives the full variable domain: DSGVTQTPKHLITATGQRVTLRCSPRSGDLSVYWYQQSLDQGLQFLIQYYNGEERAKGNILERFSAQQFPDLHSELNLSSLELGDSALYFCASSAAGYNEQFFGPGTRLTVL.

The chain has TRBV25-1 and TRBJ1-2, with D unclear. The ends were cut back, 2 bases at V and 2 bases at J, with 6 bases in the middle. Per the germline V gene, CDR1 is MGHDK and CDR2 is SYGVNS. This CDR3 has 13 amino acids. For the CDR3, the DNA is TGTGCCAGCAGTGAAACAGAGAACTATGGCTACACCTTC. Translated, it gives CASSETENYGYTF.

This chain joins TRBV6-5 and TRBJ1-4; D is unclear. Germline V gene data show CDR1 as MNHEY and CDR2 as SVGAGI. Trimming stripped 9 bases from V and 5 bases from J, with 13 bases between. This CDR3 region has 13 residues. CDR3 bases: TGTGCCAGTGCTGGGCGCCCCAATGAAAAACTGTTTTTT. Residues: CASAGRPNEKLFF.

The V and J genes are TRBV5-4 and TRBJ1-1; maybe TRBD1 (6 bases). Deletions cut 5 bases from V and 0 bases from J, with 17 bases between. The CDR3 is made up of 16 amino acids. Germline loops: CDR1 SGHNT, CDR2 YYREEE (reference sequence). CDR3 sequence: CASSYEGGALNTEAFF. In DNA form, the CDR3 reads TGTGCCAGCAGTTATGAGGGGGGGGCCTTGAACACTGAAGCTTTCTTT.

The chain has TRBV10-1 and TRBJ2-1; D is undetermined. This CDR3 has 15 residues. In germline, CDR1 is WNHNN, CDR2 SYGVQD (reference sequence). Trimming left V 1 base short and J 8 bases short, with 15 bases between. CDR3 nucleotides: TGCGCCAGCAGTGAGTATGGTTTAGATCGCGATGAGCAGTTCTTC. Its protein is CASSEYGLDRDEQFF.

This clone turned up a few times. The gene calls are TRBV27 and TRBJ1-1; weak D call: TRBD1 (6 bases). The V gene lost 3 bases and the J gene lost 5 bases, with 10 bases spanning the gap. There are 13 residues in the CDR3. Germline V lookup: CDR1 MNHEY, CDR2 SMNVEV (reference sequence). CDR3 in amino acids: CASSFLQGTEAFF. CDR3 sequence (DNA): TGTGCCAGCAGTTTCCTACAGGGAACTGAAGCTTTCTTT.

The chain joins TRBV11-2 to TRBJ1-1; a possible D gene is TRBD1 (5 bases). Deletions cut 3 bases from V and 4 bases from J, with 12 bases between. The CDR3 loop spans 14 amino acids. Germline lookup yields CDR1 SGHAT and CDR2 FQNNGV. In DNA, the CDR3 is TGTGCCAGCAGCTTTCAGGGTCGGGTCACTGAAGCTTTCTTT. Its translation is CASSFQGRVTEAFF. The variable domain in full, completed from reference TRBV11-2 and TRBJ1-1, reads EAGVAQSPRYKIIEKRQSVAFWCNPISGHATLYWYQQILGQGPKLLIQFQNNGVVDDSQLPKDRFSAERLKGVDSTLKIQPAKLEDSAVYLCASSFQGRVTEAFFGQGTRLTVV.

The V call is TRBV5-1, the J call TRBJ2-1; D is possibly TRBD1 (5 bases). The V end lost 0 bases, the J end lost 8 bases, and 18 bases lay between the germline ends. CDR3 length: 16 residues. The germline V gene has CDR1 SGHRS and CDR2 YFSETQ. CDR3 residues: CASSLVRQGGWDEQFF. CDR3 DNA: TGCGCCAGCAGCTTGGTACGGCAGGGTGGTTGGGATGAGCAGTTCTTC.

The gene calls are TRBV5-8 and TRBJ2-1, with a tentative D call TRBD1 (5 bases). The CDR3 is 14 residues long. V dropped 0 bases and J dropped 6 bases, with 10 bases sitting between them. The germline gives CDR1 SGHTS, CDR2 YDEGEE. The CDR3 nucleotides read TGTGCCAGCAGCTTGGGGCAGGGCATCAATGAGCAGTTCTTC. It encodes CASSLGQGINEQFF.

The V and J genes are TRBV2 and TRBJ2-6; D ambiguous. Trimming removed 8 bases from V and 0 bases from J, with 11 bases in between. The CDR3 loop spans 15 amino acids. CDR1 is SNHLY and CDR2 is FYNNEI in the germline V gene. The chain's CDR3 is CASATPFSGANVLTF. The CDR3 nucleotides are TGTGCCAGCGCCACTCCTTTCTCTGGGGCCAACGTCCTGACTTTC.